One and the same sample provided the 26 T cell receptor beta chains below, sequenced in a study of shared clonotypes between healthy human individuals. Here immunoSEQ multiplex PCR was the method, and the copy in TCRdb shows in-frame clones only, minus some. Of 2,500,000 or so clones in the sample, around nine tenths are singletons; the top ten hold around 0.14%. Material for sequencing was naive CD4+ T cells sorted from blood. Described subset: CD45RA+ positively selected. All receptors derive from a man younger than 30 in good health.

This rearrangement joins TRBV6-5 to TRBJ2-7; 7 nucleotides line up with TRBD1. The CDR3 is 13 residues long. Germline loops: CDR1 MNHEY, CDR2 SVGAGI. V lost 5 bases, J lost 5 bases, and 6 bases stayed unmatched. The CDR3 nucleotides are TGTGCCAGCAGTCGACAGGGTATCCACGAGCAGTACTTC. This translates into CASSRQGIHEQYF.

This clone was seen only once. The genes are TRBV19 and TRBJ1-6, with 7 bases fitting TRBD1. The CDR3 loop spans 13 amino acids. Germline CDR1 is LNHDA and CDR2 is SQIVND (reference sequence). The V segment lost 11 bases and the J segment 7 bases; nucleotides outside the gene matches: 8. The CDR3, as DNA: TGTGCCGCTGGGCGGGACAGAAATTCACCCCTCCACTTT. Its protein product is CAAGRDRNSPLHF.

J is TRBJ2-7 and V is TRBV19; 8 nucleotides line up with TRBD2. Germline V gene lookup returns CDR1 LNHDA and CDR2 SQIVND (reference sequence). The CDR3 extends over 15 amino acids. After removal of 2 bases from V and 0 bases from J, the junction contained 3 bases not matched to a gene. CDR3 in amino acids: CASSILSGSSYEQYF. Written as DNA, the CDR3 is TGTGCCAGTAGTATACTGAGCGGGAGCTCCTACGAGCAGTACTTC.

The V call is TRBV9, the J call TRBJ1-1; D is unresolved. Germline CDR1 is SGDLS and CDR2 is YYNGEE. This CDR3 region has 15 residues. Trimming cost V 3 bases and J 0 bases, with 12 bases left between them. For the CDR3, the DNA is TGTGCCAGCAGCGCAGAACAGAACTTGAACACTGAAGCTTTCTTT. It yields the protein CASSAEQNLNTEAFF.

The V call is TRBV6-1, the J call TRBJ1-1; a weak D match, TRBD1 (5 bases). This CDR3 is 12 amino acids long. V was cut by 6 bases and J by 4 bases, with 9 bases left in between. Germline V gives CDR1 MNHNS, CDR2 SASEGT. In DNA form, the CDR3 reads TGTGCCAGCAGGGGGGTCGGCACTGAAGCTTTCTTT. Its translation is CASRGVGTEAFF.

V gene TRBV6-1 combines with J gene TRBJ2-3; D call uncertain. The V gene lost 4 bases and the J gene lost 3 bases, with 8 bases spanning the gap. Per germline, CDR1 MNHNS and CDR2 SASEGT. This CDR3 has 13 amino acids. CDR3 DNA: TGTGCCAGCAGTGCAGTATGGACAGATACGCAGTATTTT. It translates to CASSAVWTDTQYF.

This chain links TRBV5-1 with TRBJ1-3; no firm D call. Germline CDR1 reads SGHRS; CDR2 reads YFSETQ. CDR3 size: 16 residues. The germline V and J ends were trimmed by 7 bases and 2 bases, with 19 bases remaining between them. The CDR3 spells CASRLGQSGAGNTIYF. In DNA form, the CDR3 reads TGCGCCAGCCGCCTGGGCCAAAGCGGTGCTGGAAACACCATATATTTT.

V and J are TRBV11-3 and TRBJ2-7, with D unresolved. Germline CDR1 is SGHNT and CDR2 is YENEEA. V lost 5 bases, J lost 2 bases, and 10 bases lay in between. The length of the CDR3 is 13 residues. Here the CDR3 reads CASSTGPAYEQYF. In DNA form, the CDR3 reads TGTGCCAGCAGCACCGGGCCAGCCTACGAGCAGTACTTC.

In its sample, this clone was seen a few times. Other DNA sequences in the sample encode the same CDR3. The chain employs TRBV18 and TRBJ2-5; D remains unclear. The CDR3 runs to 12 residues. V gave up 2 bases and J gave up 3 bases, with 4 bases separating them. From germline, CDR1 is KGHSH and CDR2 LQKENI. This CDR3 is CASSPGEETQYF. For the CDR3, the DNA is TGTGCCAGCTCACCAGGGGAAGAGACCCAGTACTTC.

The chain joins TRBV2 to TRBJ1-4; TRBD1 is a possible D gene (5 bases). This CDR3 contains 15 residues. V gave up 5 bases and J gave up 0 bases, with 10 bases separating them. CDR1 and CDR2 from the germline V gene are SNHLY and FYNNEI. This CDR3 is CASSPGQATNEKLFF. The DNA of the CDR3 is TGTGCCAGCAGTCCCGGACAAGCAACTAATGAAAAACTGTTTTTT.

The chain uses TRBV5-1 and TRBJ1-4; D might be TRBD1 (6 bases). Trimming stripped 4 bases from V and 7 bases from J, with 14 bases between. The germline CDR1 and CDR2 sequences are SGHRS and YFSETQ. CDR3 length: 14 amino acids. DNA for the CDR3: TGCGCCAGCAGCCCAGGGGCGGGGGGTGAAAAACTGTTTTTT. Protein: CASSPGAGGEKLFF.

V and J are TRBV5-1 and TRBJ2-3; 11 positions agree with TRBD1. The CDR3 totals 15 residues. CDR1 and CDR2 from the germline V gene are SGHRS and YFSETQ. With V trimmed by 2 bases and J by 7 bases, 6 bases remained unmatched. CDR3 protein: CASSFEDRGLNTQYF. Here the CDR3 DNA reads TGCGCCAGCAGCTTTGAGGACAGGGGGCTAAATACGCAGTATTTT.

The DNA for the CDR3 is TGTGCCAGTAGTATACCCGTAGCGGGGGGTCTTCAAGAGACCCAGTACTTC. It is translated as CASSIPVAGGLQETQYF. The chain couples TRBV19 to TRBJ2-5; 10 positions agree with TRBD2. V shed 2 bases and J 2 bases; nucleotides not matched to a gene: 8. The CDR3 totals 17 residues. Per germline, CDR1 LNHDA and CDR2 SQIVND (reference sequence).

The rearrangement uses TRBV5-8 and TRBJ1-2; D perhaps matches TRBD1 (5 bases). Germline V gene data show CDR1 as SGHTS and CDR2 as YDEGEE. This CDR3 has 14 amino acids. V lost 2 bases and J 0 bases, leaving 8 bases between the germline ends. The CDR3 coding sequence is TGTGCCAGCAGCTTTAGACAGCCTAACTATGGCTACACCTTC. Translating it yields CASSFRQPNYGYTF.

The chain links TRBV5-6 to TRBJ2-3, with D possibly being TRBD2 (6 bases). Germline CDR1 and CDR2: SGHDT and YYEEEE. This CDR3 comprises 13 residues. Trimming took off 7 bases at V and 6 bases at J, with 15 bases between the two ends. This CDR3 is CASGGISWDTQYF. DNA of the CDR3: TGTGCCAGCGGGGGGATTTCCTGGGATACGCAGTATTTT.

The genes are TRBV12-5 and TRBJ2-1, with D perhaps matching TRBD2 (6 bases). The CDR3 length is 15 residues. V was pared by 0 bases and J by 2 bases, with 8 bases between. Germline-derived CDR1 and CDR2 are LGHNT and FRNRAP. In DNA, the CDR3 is TGTGCTAGTGGTTTGGTTAGGACTACCTACAATGAGCAGTTCTTC. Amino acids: CASGLVRTTYNEQFF.

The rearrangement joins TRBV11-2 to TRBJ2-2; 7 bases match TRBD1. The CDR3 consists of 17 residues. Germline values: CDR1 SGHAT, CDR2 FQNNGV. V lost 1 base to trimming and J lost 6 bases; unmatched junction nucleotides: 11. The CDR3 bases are TGTGCCAGCAGCTTAGGCCCGGGACAGCTATTTTCCGGGGAGCTGTTTTTT. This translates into CASSLGPGQLFSGELFF.

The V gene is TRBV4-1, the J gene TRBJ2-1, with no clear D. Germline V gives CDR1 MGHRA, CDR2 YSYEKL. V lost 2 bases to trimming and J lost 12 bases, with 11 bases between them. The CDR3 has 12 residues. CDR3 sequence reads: CASSQIGLGQFF. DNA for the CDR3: TGCGCCAGCAGCCAAATCGGTCTTGGGCAGTTCTTC.

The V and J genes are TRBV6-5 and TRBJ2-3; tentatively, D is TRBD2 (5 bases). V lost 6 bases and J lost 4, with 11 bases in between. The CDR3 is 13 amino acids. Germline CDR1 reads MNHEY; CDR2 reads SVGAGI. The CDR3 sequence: CASRADWADTQYF. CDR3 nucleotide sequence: TGTGCCAGCAGGGCGGACTGGGCAGATACGCAGTATTTT.

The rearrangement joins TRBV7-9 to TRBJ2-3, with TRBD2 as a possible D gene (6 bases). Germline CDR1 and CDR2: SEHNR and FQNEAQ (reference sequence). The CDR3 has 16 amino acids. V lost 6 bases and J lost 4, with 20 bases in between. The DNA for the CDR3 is TGTGCCAGCAGTAAAGGGGCGGGGCTCCCACCAGATACGCAGTATTTT. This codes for CASSKGAGLPPDTQYF.

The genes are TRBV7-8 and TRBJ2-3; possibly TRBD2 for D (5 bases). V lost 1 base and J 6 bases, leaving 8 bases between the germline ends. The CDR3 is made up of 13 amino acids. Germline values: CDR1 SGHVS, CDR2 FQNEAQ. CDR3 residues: CASSLGWEDTQYF. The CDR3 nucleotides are TGTGCCAGCAGCTTAGGCTGGGAGGATACGCAGTATTTT.

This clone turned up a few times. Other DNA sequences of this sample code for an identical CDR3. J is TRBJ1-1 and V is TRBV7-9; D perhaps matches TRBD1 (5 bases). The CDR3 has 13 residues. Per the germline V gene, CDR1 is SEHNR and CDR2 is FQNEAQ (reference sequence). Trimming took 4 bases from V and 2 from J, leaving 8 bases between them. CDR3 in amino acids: CASSSQGNTEAFF. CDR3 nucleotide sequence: TGTGCCAGCAGCTCTCAGGGCAACACTGAAGCTTTCTTT. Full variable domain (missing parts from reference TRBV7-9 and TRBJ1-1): DTGVSQNPRHKITKRGQNVTFRCDPISEHNRLYWYRQTLGQGPEFLTYFQNEAQLEKSRLLSDRFSAERPKGSFSTLEIQRTEQGDSAMYLCASSSQGNTEAFFGQGTRLTVV.

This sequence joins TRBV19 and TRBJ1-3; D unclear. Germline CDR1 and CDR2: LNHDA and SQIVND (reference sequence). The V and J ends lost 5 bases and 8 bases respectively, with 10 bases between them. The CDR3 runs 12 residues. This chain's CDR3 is CASSWREDTIYF. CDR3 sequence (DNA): TGTGCCAGTAGTTGGCGTGAGGACACCATATATTTT.

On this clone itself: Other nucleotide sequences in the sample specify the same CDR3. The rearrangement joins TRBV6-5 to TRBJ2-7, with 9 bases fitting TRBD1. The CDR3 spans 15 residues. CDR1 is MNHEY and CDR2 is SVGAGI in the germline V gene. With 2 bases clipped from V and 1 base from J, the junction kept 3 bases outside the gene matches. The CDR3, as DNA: TGTGCCAGCAGTTACGGGACAGGGAGTTCCTACGAGCAGTACTTC. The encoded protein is CASSYGTGSSYEQYF.

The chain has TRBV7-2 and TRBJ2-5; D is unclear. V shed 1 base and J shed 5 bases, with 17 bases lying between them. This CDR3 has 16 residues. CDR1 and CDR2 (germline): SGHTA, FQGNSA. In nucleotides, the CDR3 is TGTGCCAGCAGCTTAGTCTTCGGCATTGAGGAGGAGACCCAGTACTTC. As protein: CASSLVFGIEEETQYF.

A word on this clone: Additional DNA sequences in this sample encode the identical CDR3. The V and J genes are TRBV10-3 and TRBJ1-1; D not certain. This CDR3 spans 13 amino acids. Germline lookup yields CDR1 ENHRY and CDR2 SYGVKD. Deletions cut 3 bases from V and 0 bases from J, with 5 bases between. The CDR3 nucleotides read TGTGCCATCAGTGAAGCGGTGAACACTGAAGCTTTCTTT. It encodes CAISEAVNTEAFF.